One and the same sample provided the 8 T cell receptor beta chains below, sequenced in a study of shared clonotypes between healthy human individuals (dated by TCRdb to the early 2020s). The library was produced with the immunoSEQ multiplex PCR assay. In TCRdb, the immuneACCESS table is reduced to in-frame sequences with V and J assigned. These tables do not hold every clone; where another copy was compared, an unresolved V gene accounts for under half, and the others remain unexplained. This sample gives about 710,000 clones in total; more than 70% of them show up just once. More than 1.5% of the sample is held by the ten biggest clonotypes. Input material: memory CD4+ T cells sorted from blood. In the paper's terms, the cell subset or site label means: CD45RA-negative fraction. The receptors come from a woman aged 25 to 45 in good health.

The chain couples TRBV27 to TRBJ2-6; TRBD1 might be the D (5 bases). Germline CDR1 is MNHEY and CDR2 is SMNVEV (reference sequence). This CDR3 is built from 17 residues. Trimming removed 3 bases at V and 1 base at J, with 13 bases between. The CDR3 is CASSFAGWGSGANVLTF. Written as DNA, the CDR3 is TGTGCCAGCAGTTTTGCAGGGTGGGGTTCTGGGGCCAACGTCCTGACTTTC.

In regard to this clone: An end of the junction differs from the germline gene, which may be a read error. The CDR3 region is CASSPEGNQAQHF. The CDR3 region has the DNA TGTGCCAGCTCACCCGAGGGAAATCAGGCCCAGCATTTT. The chain is built from TRBV18 and TRBJ1-5; the D is unclear. Germline-derived CDR1 and CDR2 are KGHSH and LQKENI. There are 13 residues in the CDR3. Together with reference TRBV18 and TRBJ1-5, the CDR3 gives the full variable domain: NAGVMQNPRHLVRRRGQEARLRCSPMKGHSHVYWYRQLPEEGLKFMVYLQKENIIDESGMPKERFSAEFPKEGPSILRIQQVVRGDSAAYFCASSPEGNQAQHFGDGTRLSIL.

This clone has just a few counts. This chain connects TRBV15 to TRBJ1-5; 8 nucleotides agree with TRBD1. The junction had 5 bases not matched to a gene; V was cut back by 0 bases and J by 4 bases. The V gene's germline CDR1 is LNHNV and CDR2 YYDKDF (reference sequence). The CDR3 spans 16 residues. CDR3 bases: TGTGCCACCAGCAGAGACCTAGGACAGGGAAATCAGCCCCAGCATTTT. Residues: CATSRDLGQGNQPQHF.

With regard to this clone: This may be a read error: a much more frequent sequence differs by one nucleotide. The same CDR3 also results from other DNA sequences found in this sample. The CDR3 loop is CASSLGNNYEQYF. The CDR3 DNA reads TGTGCCAGCAGCTTAGGGAACAACTATGAGCAGTACTTC. This chain uses TRBV11-2 with TRBJ2-7, with D unclear. The germline V gene encodes CDR1 SGHAT and CDR2 FQNNGV. This CDR3 is 13 amino acids long. Trimming cost V 1 base and J 7 bases, with 11 bases left between them.

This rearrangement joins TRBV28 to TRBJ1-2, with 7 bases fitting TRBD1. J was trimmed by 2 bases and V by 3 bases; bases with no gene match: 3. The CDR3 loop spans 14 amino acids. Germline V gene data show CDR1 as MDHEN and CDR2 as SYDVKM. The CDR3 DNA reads TGTGCCAGCAGTTTTTCGGGACAGAACTATGGCTACACCTTC. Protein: CASSFSGQNYGYTF.

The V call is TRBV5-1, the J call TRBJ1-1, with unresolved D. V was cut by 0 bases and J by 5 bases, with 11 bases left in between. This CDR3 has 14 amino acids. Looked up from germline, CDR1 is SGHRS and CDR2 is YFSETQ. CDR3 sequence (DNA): TGCGCCAGCAGCTTGGAGCGGGGTCAGACTGAAGCTTTCTTT. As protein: CASSLERGQTEAFF.

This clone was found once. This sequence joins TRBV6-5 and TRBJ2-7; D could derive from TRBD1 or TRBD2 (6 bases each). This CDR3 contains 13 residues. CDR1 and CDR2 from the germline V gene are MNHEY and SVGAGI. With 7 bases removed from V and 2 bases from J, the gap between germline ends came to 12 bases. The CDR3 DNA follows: TGTGCCAGCACAGGGGACTTAGCCTACGAGCAGTACTTC. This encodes CASTGDLAYEQYF.

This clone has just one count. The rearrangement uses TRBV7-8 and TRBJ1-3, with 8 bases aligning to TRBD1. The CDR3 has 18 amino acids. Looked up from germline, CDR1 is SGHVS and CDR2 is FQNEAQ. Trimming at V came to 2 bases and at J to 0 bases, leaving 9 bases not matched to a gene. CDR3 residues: CASSLWSDRGVSGNTIYF. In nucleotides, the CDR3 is TGTGCCAGCAGCTTATGGAGCGACAGGGGAGTCTCTGGAAACACCATATATTTT.